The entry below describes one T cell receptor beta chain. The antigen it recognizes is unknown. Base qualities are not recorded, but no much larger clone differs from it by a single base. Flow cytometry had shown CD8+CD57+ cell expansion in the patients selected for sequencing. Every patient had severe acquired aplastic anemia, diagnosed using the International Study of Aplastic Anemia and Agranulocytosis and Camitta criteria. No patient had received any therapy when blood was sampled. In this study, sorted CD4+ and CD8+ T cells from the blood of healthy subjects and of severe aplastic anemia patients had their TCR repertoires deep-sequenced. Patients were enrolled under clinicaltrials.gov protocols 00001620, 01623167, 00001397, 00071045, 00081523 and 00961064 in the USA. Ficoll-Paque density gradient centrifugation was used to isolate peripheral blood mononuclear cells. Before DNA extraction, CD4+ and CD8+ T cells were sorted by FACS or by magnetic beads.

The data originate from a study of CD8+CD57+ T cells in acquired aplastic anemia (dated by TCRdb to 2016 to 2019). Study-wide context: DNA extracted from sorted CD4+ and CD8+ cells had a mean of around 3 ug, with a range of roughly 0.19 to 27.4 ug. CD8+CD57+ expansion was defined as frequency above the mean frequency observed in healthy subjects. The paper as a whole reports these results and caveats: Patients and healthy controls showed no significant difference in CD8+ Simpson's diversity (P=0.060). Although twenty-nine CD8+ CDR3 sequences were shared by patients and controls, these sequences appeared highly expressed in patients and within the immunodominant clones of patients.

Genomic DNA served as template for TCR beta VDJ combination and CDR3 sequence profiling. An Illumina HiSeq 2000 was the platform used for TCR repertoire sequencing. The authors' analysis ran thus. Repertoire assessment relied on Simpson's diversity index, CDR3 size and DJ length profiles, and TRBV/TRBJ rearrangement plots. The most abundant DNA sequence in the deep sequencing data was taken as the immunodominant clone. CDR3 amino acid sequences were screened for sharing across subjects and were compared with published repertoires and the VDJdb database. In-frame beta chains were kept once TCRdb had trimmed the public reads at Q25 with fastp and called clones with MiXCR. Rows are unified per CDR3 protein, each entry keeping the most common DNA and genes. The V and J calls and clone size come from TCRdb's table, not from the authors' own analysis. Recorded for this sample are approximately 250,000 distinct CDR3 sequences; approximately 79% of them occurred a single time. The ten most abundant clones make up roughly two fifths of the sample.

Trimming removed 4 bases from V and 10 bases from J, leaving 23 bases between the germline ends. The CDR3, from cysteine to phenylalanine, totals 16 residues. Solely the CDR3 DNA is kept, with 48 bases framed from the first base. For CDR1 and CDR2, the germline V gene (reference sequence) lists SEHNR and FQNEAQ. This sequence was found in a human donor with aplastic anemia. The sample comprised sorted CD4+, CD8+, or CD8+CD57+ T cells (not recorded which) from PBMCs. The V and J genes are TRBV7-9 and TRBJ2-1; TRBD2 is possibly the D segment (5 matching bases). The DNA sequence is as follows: TGTGCCAGCAGCTCGGCAGGCGCATACGGGGAGACCGAGCAGTTCTTC. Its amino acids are CASSSAGAYGETEQFF.